The clone carrying this T cell receptor beta chain has a count of ten or more. Antigen: not known. Universal primer sites and UMIs were introduced during 5'RACE template-switching synthesis of TCR cDNA. TCRdb re-called the 5' RACE reads through MiXCR, storing one row per CDR3 protein. This table holds 300,000 to 350,000 distinct CDR3 sequences, around 8.1% found once. The sample belongs to a study of T cells after yellow fever vaccination. General study findings and limits: The booster saw the reappearance of most primary-vaccination clones (approximately 97% CD4, less than 90% CD8).

The receptor's source is a man aged 18 to 29 who received the YFV17D yellow fever vaccine. The sequencing here drew on PBMCs, taken about 41 days after the first yellow fever vaccination.

CDR3 in amino acids: CASSRNRNPVYEQYF. The CDR3 DNA follows: TGTGCCAGCAGCCGGAACAGGAACCCTGTCTACGAGCAGTACTTC. The chain couples TRBV5-6 to TRBJ2-7; maybe TRBD1 (5 bases). The V gene's germline CDR1 is SGHDT and CDR2 YYEEEE. The CDR3 covers 15 residues. Deletions cut 4 bases from V and 3 bases from J, with 17 bases between.